The present entry profiles one T cell receptor (beta chain) with its context. Its matching antigen is unknown. These data originate in a study of identical twins. Study observations and caveats: Sharing of beta out-of-frame sequences by twins showed a weaker excess.

The germline V gene has CDR1 MNHEY and CDR2 SVGAGI. J lost 6 bases, V lost 8 bases, and 6 bases had no gene match. The CDR3 is 12 residues long. TCRdb passed the 5' RACE reads through MiXCR, listing each CDR3 protein once. The sample contains about 470,000 distinct CDR3 sequences, roughly 26% of which appear only once. These data also featured in a second study, about T cells expressing NK-cell markers.

The rearrangement joins TRBV6-5 to TRBJ1-2, with 7 bases aligning to TRBD1. The clonotype comes from a woman under 30 in good health. The sample was CD4+ T cells sorted from blood. CDR3 sequence: CASRQTGNGYTF. The CDR3 bases are TGTGCCAGCCGCCAGACAGGGAATGGCTACACCTTC.